These T cell receptor beta chains were read from a single sample in a study of T cell responses to AZD1222 COVID-19 vaccine. Clones were read by immunoSEQ multiplex PCR, and TCRdb kept only the in-frame ones, dropping some. The sample consists of roughly 180,000 clones, 85% to 95% of them appearing once. Sequencing was performed on peripheral blood, taken 28 days after the second AZD1222 dose. The receptors come from an adult who received the AZD1222 COVID-19 vaccine. Both conserved end residues are part of each CDR3. The D gene is left open where the match is weak. Some rows mark clone size as missing; the rest say once, few, many or name a class of expanded clone.

j_gene: TRBJ1-6
v_gene: TRBV3-1/TRBV3-2
abundance: -
d_gene: -
CDR3aa: CASSQGTALNSPLHF
CDR3nt: TGTGCCAGCAGCCAAGGGACAGCCTTAAATTCACCCCTCCACTTT

j_gene: TRBJ1-4
v_gene: TRBV6-5
abundance: -
d_gene: -
CDR3aa: CASSYSVTNEKLFF
CDR3nt: TGTGCCAGCAGTTATAGCGTAACTAATGAAAAACTGTTTTTT

j_gene: TRBJ2-6
v_gene: TRBV18
abundance: -
d_gene: -
CDR3aa: CASSPSTGSSGANVLTF
CDR3nt: TGTGCCAGCTCACCAAGTACAGGGAGCTCTGGGGCCAACGTCCTGACTTTC

j_gene: TRBJ1-1
v_gene: TRBV11-2
abundance: -
d_gene: -
CDR3aa: CASSLVMAGNKYTEAFF
CDR3nt: TGTGCCAGCAGCTTAGTTATGGCAGGGAATAAGTACACTGAAGCTTTCTTT

j_gene: TRBJ1-5
v_gene: TRBV6-1
abundance: -
d_gene: -
CDR3aa: CASSETPLFVSNQPQHF
CDR3nt: TGTGCCAGCAGTGAAACCCCATTGTTTGTGAGCAATCAGCCCCAGCATTTT

j_gene: TRBJ2-2
v_gene: TRBV27
abundance: -
d_gene: -
CDR3aa: CASSFSTAHNTGELFF
CDR3nt: TGTGCCAGCAGTTTTTCCACAGCACACAACACCGGGGAGCTGTTTTTT

j_gene: TRBJ1-1
v_gene: TRBV5-1
abundance: -
d_gene: -
CDR3aa: CASSLVGGLNTEAFF
CDR3nt: TGCGCCAGCAGCCTGGTGGGCGGTTTGAACACTGAAGCTTTCTTT

j_gene: TRBJ2-1
v_gene: TRBV28
abundance: -
d_gene: -
CDR3aa: CASSSNGARLQFF
CDR3nt: TGTGCCAGCAGTTCCAATGGGGCTAGGTTGCAGTTCTTC

j_gene: TRBJ2-3
v_gene: TRBV30
abundance: -
d_gene: -
CDR3aa: CAWSVTGGDTDTQYF
CDR3nt: TGTGCCTGGAGTGTTACAGGAGGGGACACAGATACGCAGTATTTT

j_gene: TRBJ1-5
v_gene: TRBV15
abundance: -
d_gene: -
CDR3aa: CATSRQSRQPQHF
CDR3nt: TGTGCCACCAGCAGACAGAGTCGGCAGCCCCAGCATTTT

j_gene: TRBJ1-1
v_gene: TRBV19
abundance: -
d_gene: -
CDR3aa: CASMEQTNTEAFF
CDR3nt: TGTGCCAGTATGGAACAAACAAACACTGAAGCTTTCTTT

j_gene: TRBJ2-2
v_gene: TRBV10-2
abundance: once
d_gene: -
CDR3aa: CASSGQRPGELFF
CDR3nt: TGCGCCAGCAGTGGTCAACGTCCCGGGGAGCTGTTTTTT

j_gene: TRBJ2-3
v_gene: TRBV6-2/TRBV6-3
abundance: once
d_gene: TRBD2
CDR3aa: CASSYGSGGAVDTQYF
CDR3nt: TGTGCCAGCAGTTACGGGAGCGGGGGGGCTGTAGATACGCAGTATTTT

j_gene: TRBJ2-5
v_gene: TRBV5-4
abundance: -
d_gene: -
CDR3aa: CASSLESRPEETQYF
CDR3nt: TGTGCCAGCAGCTTGGAGTCCAGACCCGAAGAGACCCAGTACTTC

j_gene: TRBJ1-2
v_gene: TRBV7-8
abundance: -
d_gene: -
CDR3aa: CASSLGSGDGYTF
CDR3nt: TGTGCCAGCAGCTTAGGTTCTGGGGATGGCTACACCTTC

j_gene: TRBJ2-3
v_gene: TRBV2
abundance: -
d_gene: -
CDR3aa: CASTQTRFTDTQYF
CDR3nt: TGTGCCAGCACCCAAACTAGGTTTACAGATACGCAGTATTTT

j_gene: TRBJ1-2
v_gene: TRBV3-1/TRBV3-2
abundance: -
d_gene: TRBD1
CDR3aa: CASSQDKGGGTGGYYGYTF
CDR3nt: TGTGCCAGCAGCCAAGATAAAGGAGGCGGGACAGGGGGATACTATGGCTACACCTTC

j_gene: TRBJ1-1
v_gene: TRBV6-6
abundance: -
d_gene: -
CDR3aa: CASTHQQFPEAFF
CDR3nt: TGTGCCAGCACACACCAACAGTTCCCTGAAGCTTTCTTT

j_gene: TRBJ2-2
v_gene: TRBV13
abundance: -
d_gene: TRBD2
CDR3aa: CASSSAGDTGELFF
CDR3nt: TGTGCCAGCAGCTCAGCGGGGGACACCGGGGAGCTGTTTTTT

j_gene: TRBJ2-3
v_gene: TRBV7-3
abundance: once
d_gene: -
CDR3aa: CASSGSGVTDTQYF
CDR3nt: TGTGCCAGCAGCGGCTCGGGAGTAACAGATACGCAGTATTTT

j_gene: TRBJ2-2
v_gene: TRBV7-2
abundance: -
d_gene: -
CDR3aa: CASSLVGGSTGELFF
CDR3nt: TGTGCCAGCAGCTTAGTTGGGGGGTCCACCGGGGAGCTGTTTTTT

j_gene: TRBJ2-2
v_gene: TRBV7-3
abundance: few
d_gene: TRBD1
CDR3aa: CASSSGQGAGGELFF
CDR3nt: TGTGCCAGCAGCTCAGGACAGGGGGCTGGCGGGGAGCTGTTTTTT

j_gene: TRBJ2-3
v_gene: TRBV5-1
abundance: once
d_gene: -
CDR3aa: CASSLGTPADTQYF
CDR3nt: TGCGCCAGCAGCTTGGGGACTCCCGCAGATACGCAGTATTTT

j_gene: TRBJ2-5
v_gene: TRBV3-1/TRBV3-2
abundance: -
d_gene: TRBD1
CDR3aa: CASRQGTVQETQYF
CDR3nt: TGTGCCAGCAGACAGGGGACGGTCCAAGAGACCCAGTACTTC

j_gene: TRBJ1-1
v_gene: TRBV19
abundance: -
d_gene: -
CDR3aa: CASSKEGGAGTEAFF
CDR3nt: TGTGCCAGTAGTAAGGAGGGGGGCGCGGGCACTGAAGCTTTCTTT

j_gene: TRBJ2-5
v_gene: TRBV3-1/TRBV3-2
abundance: -
d_gene: -
CDR3aa: CASSLTTGFSETQYF
CDR3nt: TGTGCCAGCAGCCTGACTACAGGGTTTTCAGAGACCCAGTACTTC

j_gene: TRBJ1-1
v_gene: TRBV25-1
abundance: many
d_gene: -
CDR3aa: CASQLNTEAFF
CDR3nt: TGTGCCAGTCAGTTGAACACTGAAGCTTTCTTT

j_gene: TRBJ1-4
v_gene: TRBV10-3
abundance: once
d_gene: -
CDR3aa: CAIPIRAAGSNEKLFF
CDR3nt: TGTGCCATCCCTATAAGGGCTGCAGGGAGTAATGAAAAACTGTTTTTT

j_gene: TRBJ2-3
v_gene: TRBV7-6
abundance: -
d_gene: TRBD2
CDR3aa: CASSFGLAGTDTQYF
CDR3nt: TGTGCCAGCAGCTTTGGACTAGCGGGGACAGATACGCAGTATTTT

j_gene: TRBJ2-1
v_gene: TRBV4-1
abundance: -
d_gene: -
CDR3aa: CASSQPQRSRYNEQFF
CDR3nt: TGCGCCAGCAGCCAACCCCAGCGGAGTAGATACAATGAGCAGTTCTTC

j_gene: TRBJ1-1
v_gene: TRBV27
abundance: -
d_gene: -
CDR3aa: CASSLSVGMNTEAFF
CDR3nt: TGTGCCAGCAGTTTATCGGTAGGCATGAACACTGAAGCTTTCTTT

j_gene: TRBJ1-2
v_gene: TRBV29-1
abundance: -
d_gene: -
CDR3aa: CSVEPISDYGYTF
CDR3nt: TGCAGCGTTGAGCCAATAAGCGACTATGGCTACACCTTC

j_gene: TRBJ2-7
v_gene: TRBV9
abundance: -
d_gene: -
CDR3aa: CASSVRQSTYEQYF
CDR3nt: TGTGCCAGCAGCGTTCGACAGAGCACCTACGAGCAGTACTTC

j_gene: TRBJ1-6
v_gene: TRBV6-5
abundance: -
d_gene: -
CDR3aa: CASKDVENSPLHF
CDR3nt: TGTGCCAGCAAGGATGTGGAGAATTCACCCCTCCACTTT

j_gene: TRBJ1-5
v_gene: TRBV18
abundance: -
d_gene: TRBD1
CDR3aa: CASSAGTGGNQPQHF
CDR3nt: TGTGCCAGCTCGGCCGGGACAGGGGGTAATCAGCCCCAGCATTTT

j_gene: TRBJ2-7
v_gene: TRBV9
abundance: -
d_gene: TRBD2
CDR3aa: CASSSGLGGKGEQYF
CDR3nt: TGTGCCAGCAGCAGCGGCTTGGGAGGGAAGGGGGAGCAGTACTTC

j_gene: TRBJ2-1
v_gene: TRBV27
abundance: -
d_gene: TRBD2
CDR3aa: CASSLSIGLAVDNEQFF
CDR3nt: TGTGCCAGCAGTTTATCGATAGGACTAGCGGTAGACAATGAGCAGTTCTTC

j_gene: TRBJ2-1
v_gene: TRBV29-1
abundance: once
d_gene: -
CDR3aa: CSVESRNEQFF
CDR3nt: TGCAGCGTTGAATCTCGCAATGAGCAGTTCTTC

j_gene: TRBJ2-2
v_gene: TRBV6-5
abundance: -
d_gene: -
CDR3aa: CASSPSTGELFF
CDR3nt: TGTGCCAGCAGTCCGAGCACCGGGGAGCTGTTTTTT

j_gene: TRBJ2-1
v_gene: TRBV7-7
abundance: -
d_gene: TRBD2
CDR3aa: CASSPGVAGGPNEQFF
CDR3nt: TGTGCCAGCAGCCCGGGGGTAGCGGGGGGGCCGAATGAGCAGTTCTTC

j_gene: TRBJ1-5
v_gene: TRBV12-3/TRBV12-4
abundance: -
d_gene: -
CDR3aa: CASSLGQPQHF
CDR3nt: TGTGCCAGCAGTTTAGGGCAGCCCCAGCATTTT

j_gene: TRBJ1-2
v_gene: TRBV5-4
abundance: -
d_gene: -
CDR3aa: CASSLGGSNYGYTF
CDR3nt: TGTGCCAGCAGCTTGGGCGGTTCTAACTATGGCTACACCTTC

j_gene: TRBJ1-2
v_gene: TRBV28
abundance: -
d_gene: -
CDR3aa: CASRLQGTNYGYTF
CDR3nt: TGTGCCAGCAGACTCCAGGGGACTAACTATGGCTACACCTTC

j_gene: TRBJ2-5
v_gene: TRBV27
abundance: -
d_gene: -
CDR3aa: CASSWAPEVGGTQYF
CDR3nt: TGTGCCAGCAGTTGGGCCCCGGAGGTTGGGGGGACCCAGTACTTC

j_gene: TRBJ1-6
v_gene: TRBV30
abundance: -
d_gene: -
CDR3aa: CASDRGGNNSPLHF
CDR3nt: TGTGCCTCCGACCGGGGTGGCAATAATTCACCCCTCCACTTT

j_gene: TRBJ2-3
v_gene: TRBV27
abundance: -
d_gene: -
CDR3aa: CASRAETGFTDTQYF
CDR3nt: TGTGCCAGCAGGGCAGAAACAGGGTTCACAGATACGCAGTATTTT

j_gene: TRBJ1-2
v_gene: TRBV6-5
abundance: -
d_gene: -
CDR3aa: CASTPRGGSYTF
CDR3nt: TGTGCCAGCACCCCGAGGGGAGGTTCCTACACCTTC

j_gene: TRBJ1-5
v_gene: TRBV7-9
abundance: -
d_gene: -
CDR3aa: CASSPPPGRSNQPQHF
CDR3nt: TGTGCCAGCAGCCCCCCCCCGGGCAGGAGCAATCAGCCCCAGCATTTT